A selection of T cell receptor beta chains follows, all from one sample in a study of CD8+CD57+ T cells in acquired aplastic anemia. TCRdb used MiXCR to reprocess the reads, holding one entry per CDR3 protein. Of about 190,000 distinct CDR3 sequences listed, roughly half are singletons. Sequenced sample: sorted CD4+, CD8+, or CD8+CD57+ T cells (not recorded which) from PBMCs. The receptors derive from a human donor in good health, serving as a control. CDR3s include the opening cysteine and the closing phenylalanine or tryptophan. The D gene is left open where the match is weak. Size is stated for part of the rows, as once, few or many counts, or as a class when the clone is expanded.

CDR3aa: CASSPSFTPGVQGGTDTRYF
CDR3nt: TGTGCCAGCAGTCCCTCCTTTACGCCGGGAGTCCAGGGAGGCACAGATACGCGGTATTTT
v_gene: TRBV28
j_gene: TRBJ2-3
d_gene: NA
abundance: NA
len: 20

CDR3aa: CASRTSTGVGSPLHF
CDR3nt: TGCGCCAGCAGAACCTCGACAGGCGTGGGTTCACCCCTCCACTTT
v_gene: TRBV5-1
j_gene: TRBJ1-6
d_gene: NA
abundance: NA
len: 15

CDR3aa: CASSKETGTISYEQYF
CDR3nt: TGCGCCAGCAGCAAAGAGACAGGGACTATCTCCTACGAGCAGTACTTC
v_gene: TRBV7-9
j_gene: TRBJ2-7
d_gene: NA
abundance: NA
len: 16

CDR3aa: CSVLGLAGSRFF
CDR3nt: TGCAGCGTTCTGGGACTAGCGGGAAGTAGGTTCTTC
v_gene: TRBV29-1
j_gene: TRBJ2-1
d_gene: TRBD2
abundance: NA
len: 12

CDR3aa: CSARREREQFF
CDR3nt: TGCAGTGCTAGACGGGAGAGGGAGCAGTTCTTC
v_gene: TRBV20-1
j_gene: TRBJ2-1
d_gene: NA
abundance: many
len: 11

CDR3aa: CASSLVGYTGELFF
CDR3nt: TGTGCCAGCAGCTTAGTAGGGTACACCGGGGAGCTGTTTTTT
v_gene: TRBV7-9
j_gene: TRBJ2-2
d_gene: NA
abundance: many
len: 14

CDR3aa: CASSEAGDPNQPQHF
CDR3nt: TGTGCCAGCAGTGAAGCGGGAGATCCTAATCAGCCCCAGCATTTT
v_gene: TRBV2
j_gene: TRBJ1-5
d_gene: NA
abundance: NA
len: 15

CDR3aa: CATSDPRLAGGPTDTQYF
CDR3nt: TGTGCCACCAGTGACCCCCGGCTAGCGGGGGGGCCCACAGATACGCAGTATTTT
v_gene: TRBV24-1
j_gene: TRBJ2-3
d_gene: TRBD2
abundance: many
len: 18

CDR3aa: CASSLSTGANSPLHF
CDR3nt: TGTGCCAGCAGCTTATCGACAGGAGCTAATTCACCCCTCCACTTT
v_gene: TRBV7-3
j_gene: TRBJ1-6
d_gene: NA
abundance: many
len: 15

CDR3aa: CSIRQGSSYEQYF
CDR3nt: TGCAGCATCCGGCAAGGGAGCTCCTACGAGCAGTACTTC
v_gene: TRBV29-1
j_gene: TRBJ2-7
d_gene: NA
abundance: NA
len: 13

CDR3aa: CASHPGTGKNIQYF
CDR3nt: TGTGCCAGCCACCCCGGGACAGGAAAAAACATTCAGTACTTC
v_gene: TRBV7-2
j_gene: TRBJ2-4
d_gene: TRBD1
abundance: many
len: 14

CDR3aa: CASSQRGPQETQYF
CDR3nt: TGTGCCAGCAGCCAAAGGGGACCACAAGAGACCCAGTACTTC
v_gene: TRBV4-2
j_gene: TRBJ2-5
d_gene: NA
abundance: many
len: 14

CDR3aa: CASSSRTTRYSNQPQHF
CDR3nt: TGTGCCAGCAGTTCTAGGACAACTAGGTATAGCAATCAGCCCCAGCATTTT
v_gene: TRBV25-1
j_gene: TRBJ1-5
d_gene: NA
abundance: NA
len: 17

CDR3aa: CSTDRGAGSTEAFF
CDR3nt: TGCAGCACAGACCGGGGGGCAGGGAGCACTGAAGCTTTCTTT
v_gene: TRBV29-1
j_gene: TRBJ1-1
d_gene: NA
abundance: NA
len: 14

CDR3aa: CSARPSHSTDTQYF
CDR3nt: TGCAGTGCTAGACCGTCTCACAGCACAGATACGCAGTATTTT
v_gene: TRBV20-1
j_gene: TRBJ2-3
d_gene: NA
abundance: many
len: 14

CDR3aa: CSARDSDRGRNQPQHF
CDR3nt: TGCAGTGCTAGGGACTCGGACAGGGGGCGAAATCAGCCCCAGCATTTT
v_gene: TRBV20-1
j_gene: TRBJ1-5
d_gene: TRBD1
abundance: many
len: 16

CDR3aa: CASSSRGGASGDGSYNEQFF
CDR3nt: TGTGCCAGCAGCTCCCGCGGGGGGGCGAGTGGAGACGGTTCCTACAATGAGCAGTTCTTC
v_gene: TRBV9
j_gene: TRBJ2-1
d_gene: TRBD2
abundance: many
len: 20

CDR3aa: CASSVWPSDEQFF
CDR3nt: TGTGCCAGCAGCGTATGGCCTAGCGATGAGCAGTTCTTC
v_gene: TRBV5-6
j_gene: TRBJ2-1
d_gene: NA
abundance: many
len: 13

CDR3aa: CASSTVATNEKLFF
CDR3nt: TGTGCCAGTAGTACAGTCGCAACTAATGAAAAACTGTTTTTT
v_gene: TRBV19
j_gene: TRBJ1-4
d_gene: NA
abundance: many
len: 14

CDR3aa: CASSFGLFGYTQETQYF
CDR3nt: TGTGCCAGCAGCTTCGGACTCTTCGGGTACACCCAAGAGACCCAGTACTTC
v_gene: TRBV7-8
j_gene: TRBJ2-5
d_gene: NA
abundance: many
len: 17

CDR3aa: CASSVGDTGELFF
CDR3nt: TGTGCCAGCAGTGTGGGAGACACCGGGGAGCTGTTTTTT
v_gene: TRBV2
j_gene: TRBJ2-2
d_gene: NA
abundance: NA
len: 13

CDR3aa: CASSLALLGGTSYNEQFF
CDR3nt: TGTGCCAGCAGCTTAGCGCTATTGGGGGGTACCTCCTACAATGAGCAGTTCTTC
v_gene: TRBV7-8
j_gene: TRBJ2-1
d_gene: NA
abundance: once
len: 18

CDR3aa: CSAPGRVTGANVLTF
CDR3nt: TGCAGTGCTCCGGGCAGGGTTACTGGGGCCAACGTCCTGACTTTC
v_gene: TRBV20-1
j_gene: TRBJ2-6
d_gene: NA
abundance: NA
len: 15

CDR3aa: CASSISLGSEQYF
CDR3nt: TGTGCCAGTAGTATTAGTCTGGGATCAGAGCAGTACTTC
v_gene: TRBV19
j_gene: TRBJ2-7
d_gene: NA
abundance: few
len: 13

CDR3aa: CASSPDSPGQPQHF
CDR3nt: TGTGCCAGTAGTCCTGACAGTCCAGGGCAGCCCCAGCATTTT
v_gene: TRBV19
j_gene: TRBJ1-5
d_gene: NA
abundance: NA
len: 14

CDR3aa: CASRRTGEAFF
CDR3nt: TGTGCCAGCAGGCGGACGGGGGAAGCTTTCTTT
v_gene: TRBV12-3/TRBV12-4
j_gene: TRBJ1-1
d_gene: NA
abundance: NA
len: 11

CDR3aa: CASSHNEKLFF
CDR3nt: TGTGCCAGCAGCCATAATGAAAAACTGTTTTTT
v_gene: TRBV7-9
j_gene: TRBJ1-4
d_gene: NA
abundance: many
len: 11

CDR3aa: CASSSSGGEETQYF
CDR3nt: TGTGCCAGCAGCTCCTCTGGGGGGGAAGAGACCCAGTACTTC
v_gene: TRBV7-2
j_gene: TRBJ2-5
d_gene: TRBD2
abundance: NA
len: 14

CDR3aa: CSTRDWRGGEYF
CDR3nt: TGCAGCACCAGGGATTGGCGGGGGGGCGAGTATTTT
v_gene: TRBV29-1
j_gene: TRBJ2-3
d_gene: TRBD2
abundance: NA
len: 12

CDR3aa: CATSRDAKNSPLYF
CDR3nt: TGTGCCACCAGCAGAGATGCGAAAAATTCACCCCTCTACTTT
v_gene: TRBV15
j_gene: TRBJ1-6
d_gene: NA
abundance: NA
len: 14

CDR3aa: CASSDTEFQPQHF
CDR3nt: TGTGCCAGCAGTGATACAGAGTTTCAGCCCCAGCATTTT
v_gene: TRBV2
j_gene: TRBJ1-5
d_gene: NA
abundance: NA
len: 13

CDR3aa: CSASSEETQYF
CDR3nt: TGCAGTGCGTCCTCCGAAGAGACCCAGTACTTC
v_gene: TRBV20-1
j_gene: TRBJ2-5
d_gene: NA
abundance: NA
len: 11

CDR3aa: CASSPNPGRAAINSPLHF
CDR3nt: TGTGCCAGCAGCCCTAACCCCGGGAGAGCTGCTATTAATTCACCCCTCCACTTT
v_gene: TRBV7-3
j_gene: TRBJ1-6
d_gene: NA
abundance: many
len: 18

CDR3aa: CASSFPRDSNTGELFF
CDR3nt: TGTGCCAGCAGCTTTCCCCGGGACAGCAACACCGGGGAGCTGTTTTTT
v_gene: TRBV11-1
j_gene: TRBJ2-2
d_gene: TRBD1
abundance: many
len: 16

CDR3aa: CASSFSGGRGNEQFF
CDR3nt: TGTGCCAGCAGCTTCTCCGGGGGGCGGGGCAATGAGCAGTTCTTC
v_gene: TRBV7-9
j_gene: TRBJ2-1
d_gene: NA
abundance: NA
len: 15

CDR3aa: CRAGTQYF
CDR3nt: TGCAGGGCGGGTACGCAGTATTTT
v_gene: TRBV20-1
j_gene: TRBJ2-3
d_gene: NA
abundance: few
len: 8